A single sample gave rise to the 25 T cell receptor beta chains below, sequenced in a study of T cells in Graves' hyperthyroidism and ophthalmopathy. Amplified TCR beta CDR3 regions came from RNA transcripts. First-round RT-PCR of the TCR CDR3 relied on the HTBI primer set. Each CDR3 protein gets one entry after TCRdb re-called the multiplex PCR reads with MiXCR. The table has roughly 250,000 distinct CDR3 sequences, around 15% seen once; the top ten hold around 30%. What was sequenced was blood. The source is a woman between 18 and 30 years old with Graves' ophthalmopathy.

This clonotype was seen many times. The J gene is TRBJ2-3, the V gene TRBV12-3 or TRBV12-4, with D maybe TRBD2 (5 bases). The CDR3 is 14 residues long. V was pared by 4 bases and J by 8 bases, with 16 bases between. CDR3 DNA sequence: TGTGCCAGCAGTTCCCCCCCATCCGAGGGTACGCAGTATTTT. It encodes CASSSPPSEGTQYF.

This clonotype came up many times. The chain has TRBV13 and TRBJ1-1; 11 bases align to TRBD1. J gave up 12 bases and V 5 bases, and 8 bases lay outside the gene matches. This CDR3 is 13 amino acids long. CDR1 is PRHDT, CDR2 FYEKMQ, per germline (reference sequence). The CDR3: CASSDGTGGRSFF. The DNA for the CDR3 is TGTGCCAGCAGCGATGGGACAGGGGGTAGATCTTTCTTT.

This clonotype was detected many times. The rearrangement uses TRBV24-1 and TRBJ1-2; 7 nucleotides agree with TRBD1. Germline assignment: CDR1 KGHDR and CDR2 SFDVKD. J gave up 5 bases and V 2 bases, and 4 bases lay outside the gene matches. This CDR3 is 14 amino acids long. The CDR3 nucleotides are TGTGCCACCAGTGATTCCCCGACAGGGTATGGCTACACCTTC. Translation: CATSDSPTGYGYTF.

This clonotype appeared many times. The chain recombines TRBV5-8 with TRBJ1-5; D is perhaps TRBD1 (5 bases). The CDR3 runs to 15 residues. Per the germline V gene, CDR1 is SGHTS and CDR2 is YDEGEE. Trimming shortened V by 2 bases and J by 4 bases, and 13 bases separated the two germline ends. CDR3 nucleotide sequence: TGTGCCAGCAGCTTATTAGGGACGGAAAATCAGCCCCAGCATTTT. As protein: CASSLLGTENQPQHF.

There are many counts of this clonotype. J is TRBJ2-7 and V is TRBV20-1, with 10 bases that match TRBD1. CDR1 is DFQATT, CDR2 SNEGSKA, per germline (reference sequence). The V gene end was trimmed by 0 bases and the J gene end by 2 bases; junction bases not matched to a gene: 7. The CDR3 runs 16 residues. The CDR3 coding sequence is TGCAGTGCTAGAGATACAGGGACAGGGGCTACCTACGAGCAGTACTTC. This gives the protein CSARDTGTGATYEQYF.

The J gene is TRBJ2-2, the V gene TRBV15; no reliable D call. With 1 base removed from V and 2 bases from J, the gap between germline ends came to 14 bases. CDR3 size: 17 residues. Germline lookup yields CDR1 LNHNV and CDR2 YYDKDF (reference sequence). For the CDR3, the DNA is TGTGCCACCAGCAGAGGGATAGGGTGGGGAAACACCGGGGAGCTGTTTTTT. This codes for CATSRGIGWGNTGELFF.

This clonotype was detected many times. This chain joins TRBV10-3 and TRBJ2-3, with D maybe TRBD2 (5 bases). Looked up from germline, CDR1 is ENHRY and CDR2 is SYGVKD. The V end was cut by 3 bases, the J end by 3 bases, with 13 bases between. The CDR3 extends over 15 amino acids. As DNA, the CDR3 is TGTGCCATCAGTGATGGCGGAAGAGGGACAGATACGCAGTATTTT. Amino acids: CAISDGGRGTDTQYF.

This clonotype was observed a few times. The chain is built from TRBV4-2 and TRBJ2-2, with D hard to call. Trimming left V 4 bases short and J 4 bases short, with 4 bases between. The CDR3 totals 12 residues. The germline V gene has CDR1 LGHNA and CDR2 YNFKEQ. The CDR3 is CASSRPTGELFF. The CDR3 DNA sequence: TGTGCCAGCAGCCGACCCACCGGGGAGCTGTTTTTT.

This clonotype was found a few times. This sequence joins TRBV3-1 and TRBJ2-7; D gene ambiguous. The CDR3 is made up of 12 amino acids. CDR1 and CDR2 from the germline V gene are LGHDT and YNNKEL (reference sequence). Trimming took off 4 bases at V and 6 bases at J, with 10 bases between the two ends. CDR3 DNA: TGTGCCAGCAGCCCTGAATGGGGCGAGCAGTACTTC. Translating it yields CASSPEWGEQYF.

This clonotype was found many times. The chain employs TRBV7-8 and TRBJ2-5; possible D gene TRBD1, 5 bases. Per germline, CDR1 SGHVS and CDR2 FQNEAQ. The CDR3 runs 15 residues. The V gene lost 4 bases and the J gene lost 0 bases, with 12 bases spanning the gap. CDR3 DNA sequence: TGTGCCAGCAGCTCTACGACAGTGTACCAAGAGACCCAGTACTTC. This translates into CASSSTTVYQETQYF.

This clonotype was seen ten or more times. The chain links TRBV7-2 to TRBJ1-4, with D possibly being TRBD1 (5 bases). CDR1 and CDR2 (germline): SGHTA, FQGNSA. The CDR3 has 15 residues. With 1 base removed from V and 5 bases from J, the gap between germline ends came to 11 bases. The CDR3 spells CASSLGGGLNEKLFF. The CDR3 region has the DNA TGTGCCAGCAGCTTAGGGGGGGGACTAAATGAAAAACTGTTTTTT.

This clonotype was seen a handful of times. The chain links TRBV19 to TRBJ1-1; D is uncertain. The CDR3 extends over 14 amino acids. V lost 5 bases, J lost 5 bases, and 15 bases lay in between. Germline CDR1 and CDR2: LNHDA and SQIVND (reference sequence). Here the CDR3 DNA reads TGTGCCAGTAGTTCCGTGGGGTTGAGGACTGAAGCTTTCTTT. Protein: CASSSVGLRTEAFF.

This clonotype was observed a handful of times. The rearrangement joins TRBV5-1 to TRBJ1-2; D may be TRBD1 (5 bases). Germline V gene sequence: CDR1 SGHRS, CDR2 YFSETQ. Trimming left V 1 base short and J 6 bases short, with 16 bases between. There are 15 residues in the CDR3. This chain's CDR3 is CASSLQAGGNDGYTF. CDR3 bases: TGCGCCAGCAGCTTGCAGGCGGGGGGGAACGATGGCTACACCTTC. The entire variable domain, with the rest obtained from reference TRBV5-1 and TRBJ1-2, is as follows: KAGVTQTPRYLIKTRGQQVTLSCSPISGHRSVSWYQQTPGQGLQFLFEYFSETQRNKGNFPGRFSGRQFSNSRSEMNVSTLELGDSALYLCASSLQAGGNDGYTFGSGTRLTVV.

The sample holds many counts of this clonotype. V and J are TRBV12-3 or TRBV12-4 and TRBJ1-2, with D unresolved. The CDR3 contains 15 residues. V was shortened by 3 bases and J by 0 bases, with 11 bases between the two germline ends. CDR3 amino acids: CASSFSPRANYGYTF. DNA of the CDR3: TGTGCCAGCAGTTTTTCCCCCCGCGCTAACTATGGCTACACCTTC.

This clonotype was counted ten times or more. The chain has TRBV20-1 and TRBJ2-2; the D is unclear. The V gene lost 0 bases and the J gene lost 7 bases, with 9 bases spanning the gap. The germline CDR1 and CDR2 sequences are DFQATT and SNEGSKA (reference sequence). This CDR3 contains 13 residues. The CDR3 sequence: CSARDLVGGELFF. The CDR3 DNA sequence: TGCAGTGCTAGAGATCTTGTCGGCGGGGAGCTGTTTTTT.

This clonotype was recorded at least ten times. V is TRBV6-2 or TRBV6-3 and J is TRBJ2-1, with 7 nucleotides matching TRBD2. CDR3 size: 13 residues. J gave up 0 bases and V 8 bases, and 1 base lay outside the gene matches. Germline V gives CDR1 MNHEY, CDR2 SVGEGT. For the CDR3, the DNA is TGTGCCAGCGGGAGGGACTCCTACAATGAGCAGTTCTTC. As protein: CASGRDSYNEQFF.

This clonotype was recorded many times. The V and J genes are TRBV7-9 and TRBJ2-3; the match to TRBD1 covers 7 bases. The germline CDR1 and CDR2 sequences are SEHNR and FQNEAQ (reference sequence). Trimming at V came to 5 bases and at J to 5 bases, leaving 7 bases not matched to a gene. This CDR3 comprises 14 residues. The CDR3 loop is CASSRPGQVDTQYF. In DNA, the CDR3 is TGTGCCAGCAGCCGTCCCGGACAGGTAGATACGCAGTATTTT.

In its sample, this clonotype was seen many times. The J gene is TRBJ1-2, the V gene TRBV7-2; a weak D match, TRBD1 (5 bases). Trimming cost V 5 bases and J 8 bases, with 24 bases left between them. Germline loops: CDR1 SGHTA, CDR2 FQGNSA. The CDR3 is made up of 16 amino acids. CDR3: CASSSLDIGPIEGYTF. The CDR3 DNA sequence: TGTGCCAGCAGCAGCCTGGACATCGGGCCTATAGAAGGCTACACCTTC.

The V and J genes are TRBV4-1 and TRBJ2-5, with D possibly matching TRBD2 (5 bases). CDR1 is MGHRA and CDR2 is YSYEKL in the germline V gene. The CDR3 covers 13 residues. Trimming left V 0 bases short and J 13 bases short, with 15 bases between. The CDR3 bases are TGCGCCAGCAGCCAAGACGGAGGAACCCCACCGTACTTC. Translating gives CASSQDGGTPPYF.

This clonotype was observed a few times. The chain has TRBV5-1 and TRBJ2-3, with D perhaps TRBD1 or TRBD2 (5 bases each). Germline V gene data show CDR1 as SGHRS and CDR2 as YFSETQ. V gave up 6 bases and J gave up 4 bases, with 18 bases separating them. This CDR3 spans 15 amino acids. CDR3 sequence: CASTDQNLGADTQYF. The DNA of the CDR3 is TGCGCCAGCACCGATCAAAATTTGGGGGCAGATACGCAGTATTTT.

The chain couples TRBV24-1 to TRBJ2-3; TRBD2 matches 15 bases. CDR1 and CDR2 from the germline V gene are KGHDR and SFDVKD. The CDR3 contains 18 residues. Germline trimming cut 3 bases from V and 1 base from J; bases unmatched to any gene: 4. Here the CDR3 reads CATSDGLAGGRGTDTQYF. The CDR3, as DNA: TGTGCCACCAGTGATGGACTAGCGGGGGGGCGGGGCACAGATACGCAGTATTTT.

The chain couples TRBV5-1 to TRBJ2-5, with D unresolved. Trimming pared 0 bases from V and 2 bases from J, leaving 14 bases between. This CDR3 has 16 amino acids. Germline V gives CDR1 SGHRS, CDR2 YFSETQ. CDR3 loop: CASSLALTADQETQYF. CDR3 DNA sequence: TGCGCCAGCAGCTTGGCCCTTACGGCCGATCAAGAGACCCAGTACTTC.

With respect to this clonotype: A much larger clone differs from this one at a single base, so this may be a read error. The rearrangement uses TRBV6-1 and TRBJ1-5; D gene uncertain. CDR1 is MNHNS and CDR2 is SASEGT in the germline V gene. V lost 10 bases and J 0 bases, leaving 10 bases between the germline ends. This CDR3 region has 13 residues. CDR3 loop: CATTMASNQPQHF. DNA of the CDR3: TGTGCCACCACCATGGCTAGCAATCAGCCCCAGCATTTT.

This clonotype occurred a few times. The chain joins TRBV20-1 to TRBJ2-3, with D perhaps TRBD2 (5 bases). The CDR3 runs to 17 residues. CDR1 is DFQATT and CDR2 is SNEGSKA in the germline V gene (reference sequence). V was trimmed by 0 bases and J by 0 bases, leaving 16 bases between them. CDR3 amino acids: CSARDLAQRGSTDTQYF. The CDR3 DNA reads TGCAGTGCTAGAGATCTCGCTCAGAGAGGGAGCACAGATACGCAGTATTTT.

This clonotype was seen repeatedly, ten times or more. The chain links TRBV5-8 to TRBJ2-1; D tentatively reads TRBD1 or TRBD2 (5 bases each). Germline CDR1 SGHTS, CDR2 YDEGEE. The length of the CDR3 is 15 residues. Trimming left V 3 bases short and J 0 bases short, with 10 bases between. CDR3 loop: CASSYGTDSYNEQFF. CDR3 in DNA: TGTGCCAGCAGCTACGGGACGGACTCCTACAATGAGCAGTTCTTC.